A single sample is the source of the 3 T cell receptor beta chains below, sequenced in a study of blood T cell repertoires in COVID-19. Sequencing used immunoSEQ multiplex PCR; TCRdb keeps in-frame clones, though not all of them. The data show 55,000 or so clones, with about three quarters seen just once and about 20% held by the top ten. The specimen was peripheral blood. These receptor sequences come from a man aged 30 to 45 with COVID-19, enrolled during active disease.

The chain has TRBV7-2 and TRBJ1-1; TRBD1 might be the D (5 bases). The CDR3 has 14 residues. Germline V CDR1 and CDR2: SGHTA, FQGNSA. The V end was cut by 1 base, the J end by 10 bases, with 16 bases between. The CDR3 is CASSLGARAIGAFF. DNA of the CDR3: TGTGCCAGCAGCTTAGGGGCCAGGGCCATAGGAGCTTTCTTT.

Turning to this clone: The sample has other DNA sequences that encode this CDR3 too. The V and J genes are TRBV3-1 (or the pseudogene TRBV3-2) and TRBJ2-3, with TRBD2 identical over 9 bases. CDR3 size: 15 residues. V shed 4 bases and J 0 bases; nucleotides not matched to a gene: 2. Germline V gene lookup returns CDR1 LGHDT and CDR2 YNNKEL (reference sequence). The CDR3 spells CASSPTSGSTDTQYF. CDR3 bases: TGTGCCAGCAGCCCGACTAGCGGCAGCACAGATACGCAGTATTTT.

This chain connects TRBV5-1 to TRBJ1-1; the D gene is possibly TRBD1 (5 bases). Germline loops: CDR1 SGHRS, CDR2 YFSETQ. The length of the CDR3 is 14 residues. Trimming took off 1 base at V and 1 base at J, with 8 bases between the two ends. Here the CDR3 reads CASSLQQGNTEAFF. DNA for the CDR3: TGCGCCAGCAGCTTGCAGCAGGGGAACACTGAAGCTTTCTTT.